This T cell receptor (beta chain) emerged from a study of vaccination effects on CD4 cells after COVID-19. About this clone: Its antigen remains unidentified.

The CDR3 sequence is 17 residues long. V lost 4 bases to trimming and J lost 0 bases, with 19 bases between them. Per the germline V gene, CDR1 is SGHDN and CDR2 is FVKESK. Culturing for roughly 9 days preceded CD4+ T cell isolation. Every participant took two doses of the BNT162b2 or mRNA-1273 vaccine. This table comes from immunoSEQ multiplex PCR, and its TCRdb copy is limited to in-frame clones, with some not included. The table includes 57,000 or so clones, under 85% detected once. This TCR was sampled from a human donor who received a COVID-19 vaccine. Here the sequenced sample was CD4+ T cells from PBMCs cultured without peptide, taken after COVID-19 vaccination. The genes are TRBV14 and TRBJ2-7; the D gene is possibly TRBD1 (6 bases). In DNA form, the CDR3 reads TGTGCCAGCAGCCCCCCTCGAGGCAGGGGCTTCTCCTACGAGCAGTACTTC. Amino acids: CASSPPRGRGFSYEQYF.